This TCR beta chain was profiled in a study of blood T cells in healthy people across ages. The second PCR ran roughly 7 to 12 cycles with a sample-barcoded 5' primer and J-beta primers. TCRdb independently ran MiXCR on the 5' RACE reads; one entry per CDR3 protein. Of about 900,000 distinct CDR3 sequences detected, approximately 65% appear once; the ten largest clones hold roughly a quarter. Findings and limits, study-wide: Roughly linear age-related decline in beta diversity appeared, significant by age about 40.

CDR1 and CDR2 (germline): SGHTA, FQGNSA. The CDR3 covers 14 residues. Trimming pared 6 bases from V and 2 bases from J, leaving 13 bases between. As to this clonotype: Antigen: not known.

V and J are TRBV7-2 and TRBJ1-2; tentative D call: TRBD1 (5 bases). The specimen was blood. The receptor comes from a man aged 25-45 years in good health. The CDR3 sequence: CASSRGGSNYGYTF. CDR3 nucleotide sequence: TGTGCCAGCAGTCGCGGGGGATCAAACTATGGCTACACCTTC. Drawing the rest from reference TRBV7-2 and TRBJ1-2, the complete variable domain is GAGVSQSPSNKVTEKGKDVELRCDPISGHTALYWYRQSLGQGLEFLIYFQGNSAPDKSGLPSDRFSAERTGGSVSTLTIQRTQQEDSAVYLCASSRGGSNYGYTFGSGTRLTVV.